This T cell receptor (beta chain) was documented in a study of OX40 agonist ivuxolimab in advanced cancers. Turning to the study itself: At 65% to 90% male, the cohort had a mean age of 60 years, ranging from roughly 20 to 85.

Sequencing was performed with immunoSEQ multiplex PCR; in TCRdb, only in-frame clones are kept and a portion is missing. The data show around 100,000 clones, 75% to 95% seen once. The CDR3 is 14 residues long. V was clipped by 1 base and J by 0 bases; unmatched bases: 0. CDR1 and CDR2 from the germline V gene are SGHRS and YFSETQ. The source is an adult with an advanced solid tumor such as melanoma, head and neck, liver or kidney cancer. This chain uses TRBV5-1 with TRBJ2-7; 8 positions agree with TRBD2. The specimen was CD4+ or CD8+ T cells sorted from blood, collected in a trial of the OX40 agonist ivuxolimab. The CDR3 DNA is TGCGCCAGCAGCTTGAGCGGGAGCTCCTACGAGCAGTACTTC. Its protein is CASSLSGSSYEQYF.